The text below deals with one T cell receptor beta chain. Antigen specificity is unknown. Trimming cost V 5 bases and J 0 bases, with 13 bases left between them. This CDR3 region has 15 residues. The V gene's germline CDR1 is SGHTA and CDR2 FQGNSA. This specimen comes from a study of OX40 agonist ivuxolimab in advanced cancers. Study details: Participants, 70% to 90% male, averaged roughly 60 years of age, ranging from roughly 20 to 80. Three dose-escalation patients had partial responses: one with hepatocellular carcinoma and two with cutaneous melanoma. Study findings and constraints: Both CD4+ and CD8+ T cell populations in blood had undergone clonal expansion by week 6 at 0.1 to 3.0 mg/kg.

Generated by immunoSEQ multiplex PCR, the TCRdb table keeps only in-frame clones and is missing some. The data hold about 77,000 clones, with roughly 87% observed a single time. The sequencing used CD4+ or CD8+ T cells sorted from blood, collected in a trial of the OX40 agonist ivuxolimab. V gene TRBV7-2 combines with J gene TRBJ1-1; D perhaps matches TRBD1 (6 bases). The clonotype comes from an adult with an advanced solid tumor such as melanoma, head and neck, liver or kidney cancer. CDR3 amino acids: CASSLGHLMNTEAFF. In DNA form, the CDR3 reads TGTGCCAGCAGCCTGGGACACCTTATGAACACTGAAGCTTTCTTT.